The 16 T cell receptor beta chains in this list originate from one sample, sequenced in a study of T cell changes during pregnancy in multiple sclerosis. Libraries were prepared by immunoSEQ multiplex PCR; TCRdb keeps only in-frame clonotypes and omits some of them. The data show around 50,000 clones, 85% to 95% seen once. The sample in question was CD4+ T cells from peripheral blood mononuclear cells, obtained in the third trimester of pregnancy. The receptors stem from a female donor with multiple sclerosis, enrolled in a pregnancy study.

This chain connects TRBV18 to TRBJ2-6; 7 positions match TRBD1. V lost 4 bases and J lost 0; bases outside the gene matches: 6. The CDR3 runs to 17 residues. Germline CDR1 is KGHSH and CDR2 is LQKENI. CDR3 sequence reads: CASSLETGLSGANVLTF. The CDR3 nucleotides are TGTGCCAGCTCACTGGAGACAGGGCTCTCTGGGGCCAACGTCCTGACTTTC.

J is TRBJ2-7 and V is TRBV6-5, with D possibly TRBD1 on 5 matching bases. The length of the CDR3 is 13 residues. CDR1 MNHEY and CDR2 SVGAGI come from the germline V gene. Trimming cost V 5 bases and J 0 bases, with 8 bases left between them. The CDR3 reads CASSRQTSYEQYF. In DNA form, the CDR3 reads TGTGCCAGCAGTCGACAGACCTCCTACGAGCAGTACTTC.

The rearrangement joins TRBV5-6 to TRBJ2-7; a possible D gene is TRBD1 (6 bases). Germline assignment: CDR1 SGHDT and CDR2 YYEEEE. V was trimmed by 0 bases and J by 3 bases, leaving 13 bases between them. The CDR3 consists of 15 residues. CDR3 amino acids: CASSLEQGIYYEQYF. The CDR3 DNA reads TGTGCCAGCAGCTTGGAACAGGGCATCTACTACGAGCAGTACTTC.

This rearrangement joins TRBV7-6 to TRBJ1-2, with D hard to call. From germline, CDR1 is SGHVS and CDR2 FNYEAQ. Trimming took off 2 bases at V and 5 bases at J, with 12 bases between the two ends. This CDR3 has 14 residues. The CDR3 DNA reads as TGTGCCAGCAGCTTACGTCCACTAGATTATGGCTACACCTTC. This codes for CASSLRPLDYGYTF.

The gene calls are TRBV2 and TRBJ2-1, with 8 nucleotides matching TRBD1. The J segment lost 5 bases and the V segment lost 7 bases, leaving 10 bases of the junction unmatched. This CDR3 is built from 15 residues. In germline, CDR1 is SNHLY, CDR2 FYNNEI. Here the CDR3 DNA reads TGTGCCAGCACCCGGGACAGGCAAACTAACAATGAGCAGTTCTTC. Its protein is CASTRDRQTNNEQFF. Together with reference TRBV2 and TRBJ2-1, the CDR3 gives the full variable domain: EPEVTQTPSHQVTQMGQEVILRCVPISNHLYFYWYRQILGQKVEFLVSFYNNEISEKSEIFDDQFSVERPDGSNFTLKIRSTKLEDSAMYFCASTRDRQTNNEQFFGPGTRLTVL.

The chain combines TRBV19 with TRBJ1-2; no clear D gene. From germline, CDR1 is LNHDA and CDR2 SQIVND (reference sequence). Trimming shortened V by 0 bases and J by 4 bases, and 12 bases separated the two germline ends. This CDR3 comprises 15 residues. CDR3 in DNA: TGTGCCAGTAGTATAGACGCCCGAGGCTCCTATGGCTACACCTTC. This codes for CASSIDARGSYGYTF.

This chain connects TRBV19 to TRBJ2-5, with 8 bases aligning to TRBD1. The V segment lost 5 bases and the J segment 3 bases; nucleotides outside the gene matches: 14. Germline V gene sequence: CDR1 LNHDA, CDR2 SQIVND (reference sequence). The CDR3 length is 17 residues. The CDR3 is CASSSGQGPLGEETQYF. For the CDR3, the DNA is TGTGCCAGTAGTTCAGGACAGGGTCCCCTCGGAGAAGAGACCCAGTACTTC.

The gene calls are TRBV30 and TRBJ1-1; D not certain. The CDR3 is 12 amino acids. Trimming took 2 bases from V and 5 from J, leaving 9 bases between them. Per the germline V gene, CDR1 is GTSNPN and CDR2 is SVGIG (reference sequence). DNA for the CDR3: TGTGCCTGGAGTAGGAGCGAGACTGAAGCTTTCTTT. The encoded protein is CAWSRSETEAFF.

The gene calls are TRBV12-5 and TRBJ2-2; tentatively, D is TRBD1 (6 bases). Trimming took 0 bases from V and 6 from J, leaving 14 bases between them. CDR3 length: 16 residues. Germline values: CDR1 LGHNT, CDR2 FRNRAP. CDR3 in amino acids: CASGLVLKGDPGELFF. As DNA, the CDR3 is TGTGCTAGTGGTTTGGTATTGAAGGGGGACCCCGGGGAGCTGTTTTTT.

The genes are TRBV2 and TRBJ2-7; D remains unclear. The V gene's germline CDR1 is SNHLY and CDR2 FYNNEI. The CDR3 covers 13 residues. V was clipped by 6 bases and J by 1 base, with 10 bases between them. The CDR3 nucleotides read TGTGCCAGCAGGCGGATCTATTCCTACGAGCAGTACTTC. It encodes CASRRIYSYEQYF. The full variable domain, its missing parts supplied by reference TRBV2 and TRBJ2-7, is EPEVTQTPSHQVTQMGQEVILRCVPISNHLYFYWYRQILGQKVEFLVSFYNNEISEKSEIFDDQFSVERPDGSNFTLKIRSTKLEDSAMYFCASRRIYSYEQYFGPGTRLTVT.

The gene calls are TRBV5-1 and TRBJ2-3; 10 bases map to TRBD2. This CDR3 is built from 17 residues. Trimming cost V 1 base and J 5 bases; bases outside gene matches: 10. Germline-derived CDR1 and CDR2 are SGHRS and YFSETQ. CDR3 sequence: CASSLLSLAGAGDTQYF. In DNA form, the CDR3 reads TGCGCCAGCAGCTTGTTGTCCCTAGCGGGAGCTGGAGATACGCAGTATTTT.

The chain recombines TRBV19 with TRBJ1-1; tentative D call: TRBD1 (6 bases). In germline, CDR1 is LNHDA, CDR2 SQIVND (reference sequence). The V gene lost 2 bases and the J gene lost 1 base, with 11 bases spanning the gap. This CDR3 region has 15 residues. CDR3 protein: CASSISGQQNTEAFF. In DNA, the CDR3 is TGTGCCAGTAGTATATCTGGACAGCAGAACACTGAAGCTTTCTTT.

The J gene is TRBJ1-1, the V gene TRBV9; a possible D gene is TRBD1 (6 bases). Germline assignment: CDR1 SGDLS and CDR2 YYNGEE. The CDR3 runs to 12 residues. Trimming took 3 bases from V and 8 from J, leaving 11 bases between them. CDR3 amino acids: CASSAGGTEAFF. CDR3 sequence (DNA): TGTGCCAGCAGCGCCGGTGGGACAGAAGCTTTCTTT.

The gene calls are TRBV18 and TRBJ1-1; D not resolved. This CDR3 is 13 amino acids long. Germline CDR1 KGHSH, CDR2 LQKENI. V was trimmed by 4 bases and J by 1 base, leaving 7 bases between them. In DNA, the CDR3 is TGTGCCAGCTCACAAGCCAAGAACACTGAAGCTTTCTTT. Residues: CASSQAKNTEAFF.

The chain uses TRBV2 and TRBJ2-4; 7 nucleotides match TRBD1. J was trimmed by 1 base and V by 5 bases; bases with no gene match: 5. This CDR3 region has 15 residues. Germline-derived CDR1 and CDR2 are SNHLY and FYNNEI. CDR3 amino acids: CASSSRGSAKNIQYF. The CDR3 DNA reads TGTGCCAGCAGTTCCAGGGGGTCGGCCAAAAACATTCAGTACTTC.

CDR3 DNA: TGTGCCAGCAGGGGTCTAGCCTCCATTCCCTACGAGCAGTACTTC. Translation: CASRGLASIPYEQYF. This chain connects TRBV28 to TRBJ2-7; TRBD2 might be the D (5 bases). Trimming stripped 6 bases from V and 2 bases from J, with 17 bases between. Looked up from germline, CDR1 is MDHEN and CDR2 is SYDVKM. The CDR3 spans 15 residues.